Given below is one T cell receptor (beta chain) in context. Repertoires were generated with immunoSEQ multiplex PCR, while TCRdb's copy carries only in-frame clones and drops some. The sample shows 400,000 to 450,000 clones, 90% of them seen only once. The entry originates in a study of blood T cell repertoires in COVID-19. The receptor was derived from a man aged 18 to 30 who had recovered from COVID-19. The sequenced sample was PBMCs or T cells enriched from blood (not recorded which).

The chain's CDR3 is CASSFGGYGYTF. CDR3 in DNA: TGTGCCAGCAGCTTCGGCGGCTATGGCTACACCTTC. The rearrangement joins TRBV11-2 to TRBJ1-2; D is unresolved. This CDR3 spans 12 amino acids. The germline V gene encodes CDR1 SGHAT and CDR2 FQNNGV. V gave up 3 bases and J gave up 4 bases, with 6 bases separating them.